The sequence of this TCR beta chain was determined in a study of OX40 agonist ivuxolimab in advanced cancers. The wider study: Intravenous ivuxolimab at 0.01 to 10 mg/kg was given to patients every 2 weeks. Three dose-escalation patients had partial responses: one with hepatocellular carcinoma and two with cutaneous melanoma. Study conclusions and caveats: Researchers did not establish what antigens the expanded peripheral T cells target.

This clone was observed a single time. The antigen is not known. Method: immunoSEQ multiplex PCR; TCRdb's copy keeps in-frame clones and lacks some. The sample lists approximately 80,000 clones, roughly nine tenths occurring once. The sample was CD4+ or CD8+ T cells sorted from blood, taken in a trial of the OX40 agonist ivuxolimab. This TCR was sampled from an adult with an advanced solid tumor such as melanoma, head and neck, liver or kidney cancer.

The chain's CDR3 is CASSLKDPNEQFF. The CDR3 DNA sequence: TGTGCCAGCAGTTTGAAGGACCCCAATGAGCAGTTCTTC. This chain connects TRBV27 to TRBJ2-1; D uncertain. The CDR3 extends over 13 amino acids. Trimming stripped 3 bases from V and 6 bases from J, with 9 bases between. Germline CDR1 MNHEY, CDR2 SMNVEV (reference sequence).